The 30 T cell receptor beta chains below were found in one sample sequenced in a study of blood T cell repertoires in COVID-19. Some clones are missing from TCRdb's copy, which holds only in-frame ones; the method was immunoSEQ multiplex PCR. The sample includes 100,000 to 150,000 clones, 88% seen only once; the top ten take over 1%. The sample consisted of peripheral blood. The receptors come from a woman aged 80 or over with acute or convalescent COVID-19.

The chain combines TRBV4-1 with TRBJ2-3; 13 nucleotides agree with TRBD2. The CDR3 runs 16 residues. The germline V gene encodes CDR1 MGHRA and CDR2 YSYEKL. Germline trimming cut 1 base from V and 6 bases from J; bases unmatched to any gene: 4. CDR3 region: CASSQGLAGGRDTQYF. CDR3 bases: TGCGCCAGCAGCCAAGGACTAGCGGGGGGCCGGGATACGCAGTATTTT.

The rearrangement links TRBV4-1 to TRBJ1-1; tentatively, D is TRBD1 (5 bases). V lost 1 base and J lost 1, with 19 bases in between. This CDR3 spans 18 amino acids. CDR1 is MGHRA and CDR2 is YSYEKL in the germline V gene. This CDR3 is CASSQALPAGLQNTEAFF. In DNA form, the CDR3 reads TGCGCCAGCAGCCAAGCATTACCGGCAGGGCTACAGAACACTGAAGCTTTCTTT.

The chain couples TRBV18 to TRBJ1-5; D might be TRBD1 (5 bases). This CDR3 is built from 12 residues. V lost 4 bases and J lost 5, with 6 bases in between. Germline CDR1 and CDR2: KGHSH and LQKENI. CDR3 coding DNA: TGTGCCAGCTCACAGGGGTATCAGCCCCAGCATTTT. It yields the protein CASSQGYQPQHF.

This chain links TRBV7-9 with TRBJ2-2; a possible D gene is TRBD2 (6 bases). The V gene's germline CDR1 is SEHNR and CDR2 FQNEAQ (reference sequence). This CDR3 region has 15 residues. Trimming stripped 5 bases from V and 2 bases from J, with 12 bases between. CDR3 loop: CASSAGLGNTGELFF. In DNA, the CDR3 is TGTGCCAGCAGCGCGGGACTGGGAAACACCGGGGAGCTGTTTTTT.

This sequence joins TRBV5-5 and TRBJ1-3; D remains ambiguous. This CDR3 comprises 13 residues. Germline CDR1 is SGHKS and CDR2 is YYEKEE (reference sequence). V was cut by 4 bases and J by 4 bases, with 9 bases left in between. The CDR3, as DNA: TGTGCCAGCAGCAGGGAGGGAGGAAACACCATATATTTT. This translates into CASSREGGNTIYF.

The rearrangement joins TRBV10-1 to TRBJ2-1; 9 bases are a match to TRBD1. The germline CDR1 and CDR2 sequences are WNHNN and SYGVQD (reference sequence). This CDR3 has 16 amino acids. The V gene end was trimmed by 8 bases and the J gene end by 4 bases; junction bases not matched to a gene: 12. In DNA form, the CDR3 reads TGCGCCAGCGGAGGCGGTACCGGGACAGGGTACAATGAGCAGTTCTTC. This translates into CASGGGTGTGYNEQFF.

This rearrangement joins TRBV15 to TRBJ2-1; 8 bases line up with TRBD1. Germline V CDR1 and CDR2: LNHNV, YYDKDF (reference sequence). The CDR3 is 15 residues long. The junction had 6 bases not matched to a gene; V was cut back by 0 bases and J by 8 bases. The DNA of the CDR3 is TGTGCCACCAGCAGAGATACGCGACAGGGGCATGAGCAGTTCTTC. This gives the protein CATSRDTRQGHEQFF.

This chain links TRBV5-1 with TRBJ1-5, with 8 positions matching TRBD1. Germline trimming cut 4 bases from V and 4 bases from J; bases unmatched to any gene: 7. From germline, CDR1 is SGHRS and CDR2 YFSETQ. The CDR3 loop spans 15 amino acids. The CDR3 protein is CASSATGGLNQPQHF. DNA for the CDR3: TGCGCCAGCAGCGCCACAGGGGGACTTAATCAGCCCCAGCATTTT.

The rearrangement uses TRBV12-5 and TRBJ2-1; 9 bases are shared with TRBD1. In germline, CDR1 is LGHNT, CDR2 FRNRAP. The CDR3 length is 15 residues. Losses at the gene ends were 1 base for V and 6 bases for J; bases not matched to a gene: 4. The CDR3 DNA follows: TGTGCTAGTGGTTTGGGGACAGGGGCGTCCAATGAGCAGTTCTTC. Protein product: CASGLGTGASNEQFF.

The V call is TRBV9, the J call TRBJ2-2; D possibly corresponds to TRBD1 (6 bases). CDR1 is SGDLS, CDR2 YYNGEE, per germline. The CDR3 extends over 15 amino acids. V was cut by 1 base and J by 3 bases, with 10 bases left in between. The CDR3 reads CASSVTRGDTGELFF. CDR3 sequence (DNA): TGTGCCAGCAGCGTAACCAGGGGCGACACCGGGGAGCTGTTTTTT. The variable domain in full, completed from reference TRBV9 and TRBJ2-2, reads DSGVTQTPKHLITATGQRVTLRCSPRSGDLSVYWYQQSLDQGLQFLIQYYNGEERAKGNILERFSAQQFPDLHSELNLSSLELGDSALYFCASSVTRGDTGELFFGEGSRLTVL.

This chain links TRBV2 with TRBJ2-1, with 10 bases aligning to TRBD1. Looked up from germline, CDR1 is SNHLY and CDR2 is FYNNEI. V dropped 8 bases and J dropped 4; count of bases not matched to a gene: 8. This CDR3 is 15 amino acids long. The CDR3 loop reads CASSTRDRGYNEQFF. The CDR3 DNA reads TGTGCCAGCTCTACACGGGACAGGGGTTACAATGAGCAGTTCTTC.

The chain is built from TRBV2 and TRBJ2-6; 12 bases line up with TRBD2. Germline V gene sequence: CDR1 SNHLY, CDR2 FYNNEI. The CDR3 spans 17 residues. V lost 5 bases, J lost 2 bases, and 4 bases stayed unmatched. The CDR3 is CASSPTSGGTGANVLTF. The CDR3 DNA is TGTGCCAGCAGTCCGACTAGCGGGGGAACTGGGGCCAACGTCCTGACTTTC. Based on the CDR3 plus reference TRBV2 and TRBJ2-6, the full variable domain is EPEVTQTPSHQVTQMGQEVILRCVPISNHLYFYWYRQILGQKVEFLVSFYNNEISEKSEIFDDQFSVERPDGSNFTLKIRSTKLEDSAMYFCASSPTSGGTGANVLTFGAGSRLTVL.

J is TRBJ2-1 and V is TRBV7-9; the match to TRBD2 covers 7 bases. The CDR3 spans 15 residues. The germline V gene has CDR1 SEHNR and CDR2 FQNEAQ (reference sequence). J gave up 9 bases and V 5 bases, and 13 bases lay outside the gene matches. Here the CDR3 DNA reads TGTGCCAGCAGCCCACGGTTGCGGGAGAAAATTGAGCAGTTCTTC. Protein product: CASSPRLREKIEQFF.

The chain combines TRBV7-9 with TRBJ1-1; D remains ambiguous. The CDR3 is 14 amino acids. The germline V and J ends were trimmed by 0 bases and 2 bases, with 7 bases remaining between them. Germline V CDR1 and CDR2: SEHNR, FQNEAQ (reference sequence). Here the CDR3 reads CASSLARGNTEAFF. The DNA for the CDR3 is TGTGCCAGCAGCTTAGCGCGCGGAAACACTGAAGCTTTCTTT.

CDR3 DNA sequence: TGCGCCAGCAGCCGGGGACTAGCGGGAGATGAGCAGTTCTTC. Residues: CASSRGLAGDEQFF. The V and J genes are TRBV5-1 and TRBJ2-1; 14 nucleotides line up with TRBD2. The trim removed 4 bases at V and 8 bases at J, leaving 2 bases unmatched. This CDR3 has 14 amino acids. From germline, CDR1 is SGHRS and CDR2 YFSETQ.

This chain connects TRBV7-2 to TRBJ1-3; 12 nucleotides line up with TRBD1. J gave up 1 base and V 5 bases, and 12 bases lay outside the gene matches. CDR1 SGHTA and CDR2 FQGNSA come from the germline V gene. The CDR3 contains 19 residues. The CDR3 DNA reads as TGTGCCAGCAGCGCCTTCCGGGACAGGGGGCGTAATTCTGGAAACACCATATATTTT. It codes for CASSAFRDRGRNSGNTIYF.

This chain connects TRBV11-3 to TRBJ2-1; D gene ambiguous. Germline CDR1 SGHNT, CDR2 YENEEA. Trimming left V 4 bases short and J 5 bases short, with 15 bases between. CDR3 size: 15 residues. Here the CDR3 reads CASSSRNLPNNEQFF. CDR3 nucleotide sequence: TGTGCCAGCAGCTCGCGGAATTTGCCAAACAATGAGCAGTTCTTC.

The CDR3 region is CASSQGGQGSYEQYF. In nucleotides, the CDR3 is TGCGCCAGCAGCCAAGGGGGACAGGGATCCTACGAGCAGTACTTC. This sequence joins TRBV4-1 and TRBJ2-7; TRBD1 agrees at 9 bases. With 1 base clipped from V and 1 base from J, the junction kept 2 bases outside the gene matches. The CDR3 runs 15 residues. Germline values: CDR1 MGHRA, CDR2 YSYEKL.

V gene TRBV9 combines with J gene TRBJ2-3, with D uncertain. Germline values: CDR1 SGDLS, CDR2 YYNGEE. Trimming took 2 bases from V and 7 from J, leaving 8 bases between them. CDR3 length: 12 residues. The CDR3 DNA reads TGTGCCAGCAGCGTGCCCGGTTATACGCAGTATTTT. It yields the protein CASSVPGYTQYF.

The chain is built from TRBV5-1 and TRBJ2-5; a weak D match, TRBD1 (6 bases). Trimming cost V 0 bases and J 1 base, with 10 bases left between them. Germline V lookup: CDR1 SGHRS, CDR2 YFSETQ. CDR3 length: 15 residues. The CDR3 coding sequence is TGCGCCAGCAGCTTGGGGACAGCCCTCCAAGAGACCCAGTACTTC. This codes for CASSLGTALQETQYF. The entire variable domain, with the rest obtained from reference TRBV5-1 and TRBJ2-5, is as follows: KAGVTQTPRYLIKTRGQQVTLSCSPISGHRSVSWYQQTPGQGLQFLFEYFSETQRNKGNFPGRFSGRQFSNSRSEMNVSTLELGDSALYLCASSLGTALQETQYFGPGTRLLVL.

The chain couples TRBV18 to TRBJ2-5, with 8 positions matching TRBD1. The CDR3 length is 16 residues. CDR1 KGHSH and CDR2 LQKENI come from the germline V gene. Trimming cost V 2 bases and J 5 bases; bases outside gene matches: 10. The CDR3 nucleotides are TGTGCCAGCTCACCAGGATCAGGGGGCGTCGGGGAGACCCAGTACTTC. This codes for CASSPGSGGVGETQYF.

This clone was recorded once. V usage is TRBV2 and J usage is TRBJ1-1; 7 bases align to TRBD1. The CDR3 runs 14 residues. The V gene end was trimmed by 1 base and the J gene end by 5 bases; junction bases not matched to a gene: 4. In germline, CDR1 is SNHLY, CDR2 FYNNEI. Here the CDR3 DNA reads TGTGCCAGCAGTGAAGACAGGGGTTATACTGAAGCTTTCTTT. Its protein is CASSEDRGYTEAFF.

This chain links TRBV2 with TRBJ1-4; TRBD1 matches 11 bases. The V segment lost 6 bases and the J segment 2 bases; nucleotides outside the gene matches: 5. The CDR3 loop spans 16 amino acids. Germline CDR1 reads SNHLY; CDR2 reads FYNNEI. The CDR3 here is CASSWDRGKTNEKLFF. The CDR3 DNA is TGTGCCAGCAGCTGGGACAGGGGGAAGACTAATGAAAAACTGTTTTTT.

The chain combines TRBV2 with TRBJ2-3, with D tentatively TRBD2 (6 bases). The ends were cut back, 2 bases at V and 4 bases at J, with 16 bases in the middle. This CDR3 comprises 16 residues. CDR1 SNHLY and CDR2 FYNNEI come from the germline V gene. This chain's CDR3 is CASSEWRGSGSDTQYF. The CDR3 DNA is TGTGCCAGCAGTGAATGGAGGGGATCGGGGTCAGATACGCAGTATTTT.

The chain has TRBV19 and TRBJ2-7; TRBD1 is a possible D gene (6 bases). CDR1 and CDR2 (germline): LNHDA, SQIVND (reference sequence). This CDR3 is built from 16 residues. The germline V and J ends were trimmed by 6 bases and 5 bases, with 23 bases remaining between them. CDR3 amino acids: CASRPPGTDSFHEQYF. DNA for the CDR3: TGTGCCAGTAGACCACCCGGGACGGACAGTTTCCACGAGCAGTACTTC. The full variable domain, completed using reference TRBV19 and TRBJ2-7, is DGGITQSPKYLFRKEGQNVTLSCEQNLNHDAMYWYRQDPGQGLRLIYYSQIVNDFQKGDIAEGYSVSREKKESFPLTVTSAQKNPTAFYLCASRPPGTDSFHEQYFGPGTRLTVT.

The rearrangement joins TRBV29-1 to TRBJ1-4, with unresolved D. Trimming removed 7 bases at V and 4 bases at J, with 10 bases between. CDR3 length: 12 amino acids. CDR1 and CDR2 from the germline V gene are SQVTM and ANQGSEA. DNA for the CDR3: TGCAGCGGATCGTACAGTAATGAAAAACTGTTTTTT. This translates into CSGSYSNEKLFF.

V is TRBV7-2 and J is TRBJ2-5, with 9 bases matching TRBD1. The trim removed 5 bases at V and 5 bases at J, leaving 3 bases unmatched. Germline V gene data show CDR1 as SGHTA and CDR2 as FQGNSA. CDR3 size: 13 residues. CDR3 region: CASSRDRVETQYF. The CDR3 DNA reads as TGTGCCAGCAGCCGGGACAGGGTGGAGACCCAGTACTTC.

This sequence joins TRBV19 and TRBJ2-3; TRBD1 aligns across 9 bases. Trimming took 6 bases from V and 4 from J; bases not matched to a gene: 5. The CDR3 is made up of 14 amino acids. Germline CDR1 and CDR2: LNHDA and SQIVND (reference sequence). The CDR3 protein is CASRDRGKADTQYF. The CDR3, as DNA: TGTGCCAGTAGGGACAGGGGAAAGGCAGATACGCAGTATTTT.

This chain links TRBV18 with TRBJ1-3; D perhaps matches TRBD1 (6 bases). Germline assignment: CDR1 KGHSH and CDR2 LQKENI. V was shortened by 0 bases and J by 5 bases, with 11 bases between the two germline ends. The CDR3 is made up of 15 amino acids. CDR3 loop: CASSPPAQGRNTIYF. The CDR3 DNA follows: TGTGCCAGCTCACCACCGGCACAGGGCCGAAACACCATATATTTT.

This chain links TRBV6-2 or TRBV6-3 with TRBJ2-7, with a tentative D call TRBD1 (6 bases). The germline V gene has CDR1 MNHEY and CDR2 SVGEGT. Between the trimmed V and J ends, which lost 2 bases and 2 bases, there was a span of 19 bases. CDR3 length: 17 residues. The CDR3 is CASSYPTTGNLPYEQYF. The CDR3, as DNA: TGTGCCAGCAGTTACCCAACTACAGGGAACCTTCCCTACGAGCAGTACTTC.